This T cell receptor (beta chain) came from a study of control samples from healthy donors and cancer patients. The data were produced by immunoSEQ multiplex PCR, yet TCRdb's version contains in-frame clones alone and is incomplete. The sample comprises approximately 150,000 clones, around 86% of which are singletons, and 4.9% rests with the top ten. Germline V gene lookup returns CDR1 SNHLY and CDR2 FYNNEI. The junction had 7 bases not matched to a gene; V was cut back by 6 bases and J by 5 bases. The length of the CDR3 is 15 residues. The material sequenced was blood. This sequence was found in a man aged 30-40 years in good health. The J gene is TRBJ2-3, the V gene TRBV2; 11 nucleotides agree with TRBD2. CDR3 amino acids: CASSGTSGRGDTQYF. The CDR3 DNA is TGTGCCAGCAGCGGGACTAGCGGACGCGGAGATACGCAGTATTTT.